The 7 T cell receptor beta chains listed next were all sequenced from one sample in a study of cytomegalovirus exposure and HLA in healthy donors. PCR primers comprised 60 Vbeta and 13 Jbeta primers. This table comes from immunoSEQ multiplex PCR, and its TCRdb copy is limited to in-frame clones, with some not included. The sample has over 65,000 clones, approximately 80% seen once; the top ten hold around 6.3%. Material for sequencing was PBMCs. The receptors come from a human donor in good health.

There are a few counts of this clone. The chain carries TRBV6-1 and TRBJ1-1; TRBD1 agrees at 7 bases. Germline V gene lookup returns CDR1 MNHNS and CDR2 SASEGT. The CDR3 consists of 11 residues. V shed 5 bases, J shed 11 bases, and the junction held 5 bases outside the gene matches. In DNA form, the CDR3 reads TGTGCCAGCAGTAGGACAGGCGGCGCTTTCTTT. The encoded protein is CASSRTGGAFF.

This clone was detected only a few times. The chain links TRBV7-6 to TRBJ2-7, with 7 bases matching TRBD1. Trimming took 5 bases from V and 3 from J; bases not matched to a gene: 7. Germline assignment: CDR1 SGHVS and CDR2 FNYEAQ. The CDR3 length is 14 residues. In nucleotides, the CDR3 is TGTGCCAGCAGCACCGGACAGGCACTCTACGAGCAGTACTTC. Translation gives CASSTGQALYEQYF.

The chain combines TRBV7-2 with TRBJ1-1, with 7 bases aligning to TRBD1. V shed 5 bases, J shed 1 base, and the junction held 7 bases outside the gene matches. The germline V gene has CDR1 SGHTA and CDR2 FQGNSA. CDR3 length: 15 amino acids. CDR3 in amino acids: CASSPRQGGNTEAFF. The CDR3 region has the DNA TGTGCCAGCAGCCCGCGACAGGGCGGGAACACTGAAGCTTTCTTT.

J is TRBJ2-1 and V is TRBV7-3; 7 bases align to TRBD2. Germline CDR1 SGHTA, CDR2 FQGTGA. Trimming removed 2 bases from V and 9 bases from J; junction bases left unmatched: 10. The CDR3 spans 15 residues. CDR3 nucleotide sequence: TGTGCCAGCAGCTTAGCACGTAGCGGGCGGGGTGAGCAGTTCTTC. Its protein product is CASSLARSGRGEQFF.

CDR3: CASSPQGWGYGYTF. For the CDR3, the DNA is TGTGCCAGTAGCCCACAGGGATGGGGGTATGGCTACACCTTC. The chain uses TRBV19 and TRBJ1-2, with a possible D match to TRBD1 (6 bases). Germline V lookup: CDR1 LNHDA, CDR2 SQIVND (reference sequence). The CDR3 loop spans 14 amino acids. Trimming removed 6 bases from V and 5 bases from J, with 16 bases in between.

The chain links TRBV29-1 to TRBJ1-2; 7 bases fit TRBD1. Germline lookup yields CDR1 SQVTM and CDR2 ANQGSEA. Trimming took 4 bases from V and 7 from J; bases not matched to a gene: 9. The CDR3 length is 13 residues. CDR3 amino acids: CSVGGQVEGGYTF. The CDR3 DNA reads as TGCAGCGTTGGAGGACAGGTTGAGGGTGGCTACACCTTC.

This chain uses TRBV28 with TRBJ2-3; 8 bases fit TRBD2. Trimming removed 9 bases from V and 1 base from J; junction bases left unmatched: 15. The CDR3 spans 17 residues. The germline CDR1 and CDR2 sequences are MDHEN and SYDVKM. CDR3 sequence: CASLGGGGGLGTDTQYF. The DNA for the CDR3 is TGTGCCAGTCTCGGGGGGGGAGGAGGGTTGGGCACAGATACGCAGTATTTT.